The 32 T cell receptor beta chains below come from one sample, sequenced in a study of Tregs in tolerant kidney transplant recipients. Here immunoSEQ multiplex PCR was the method, and the copy in TCRdb shows in-frame clones only, minus some. This sample's table reports 50,000 or so clones. This specimen consisted of CD4+ T cells from blood, obtained before the transplant. The receptors were gathered from a human donor who received a combined kidney and bone marrow transplant.

The sequenced part of the CDR3 DNA is TGCGCCAGCAGCCAAGATTTTGTGACAGGCTACGGC. Translated, it gives CASSQDFVTGYG. Given in full, the CDR3 is CASSQDFVTGYGYTF. This chain joins TRBV4-1 and TRBJ1-2, with D possibly TRBD1 on 6 matching bases. The read comes to an end 3 residues before the CDR3 does, leaving the germline J gene to fill in the end. Germline-derived CDR1 and CDR2 are MGHRA and YSYEKL. This CDR3 has 15 residues.

Comment on this clone: Sequencing ends 3 residues short of the CDR3 end; the germline J gene provides the rest. The chain is built from TRBV19 and TRBJ1-1, with 8 bases matching TRBD1. V shed 4 bases and J 4 bases; nucleotides not matched to a gene: 8. The CDR3 runs 15 residues. Germline lookup yields CDR1 LNHDA and CDR2 SQIVND (reference sequence). The CDR3 here is CASSNGDRGGTEAFF. The sequenced part of the CDR3 DNA is TGTGCCAGTAGTAATGGTGACAGGGGAGGCACTGAA.

As to this clone: The read terminates 3 residues before the CDR3 end, so the remaining end is supplied by the germline J gene. The V call is TRBV5-6, the J call TRBJ1-5; TRBD1 is a possible D gene (6 bases). Trimming left V 0 bases short and J 6 bases short, with 13 bases between. Per the germline V gene, CDR1 is SGHDT and CDR2 is YYEEEE. The CDR3 contains 15 residues. The CDR3 region is CASSLGQARPQPQHF. The CDR3 bases that were read are TGTGCCAGCAGCTTGGGACAGGCCCGGCCTCAGCCC. The whole variable domain, remainder taken from reference TRBV5-6 and TRBJ1-5, is DAGVTQSPTHLIKTRGQQVTLRCSPKSGHDTVSWYQQALGQGPQFIFQYYEEEERQRGNFPDRFSGHQFPNYSSELNVNALLLGDSALYLCASSLGQARPQPQHFGDGTRLSIL.

Comment on this clone: Sequencing ends 3 residues short of the CDR3 end; the germline J gene provides the rest. J is TRBJ1-2 and V is TRBV11-2; maybe TRBD1 (6 bases). CDR1 and CDR2 (germline): SGHAT, FQNNGV. Trimming left V 8 bases short and J 4 bases short, with 20 bases between. The CDR3 has 15 residues. The CDR3 DNA, read in part, is TGTGCCAGCGGCATCCTGGGGGCGGCATCCTATGGC. It yields the protein CASGILGAASYG. The full-length CDR3 reads as CASGILGAASYGYTF.

Concerning this clone itself: Read data end 3 residues before the CDR3 end; the end is taken from the germline J gene. The gene calls are TRBV7-8 and TRBJ1-3, with a possible D match to TRBD1 (5 bases). This CDR3 comprises 16 residues. Germline V gene sequence: CDR1 SGHVS, CDR2 FQNEAQ. V lost 5 bases, J lost 4 bases, and 18 bases lay in between. The CDR3 loop is CASSTGGGLRGNTIYF. The covered CDR3 bases are TGTGCCAGCAGCACCGGGGGGGGATTAAGAGGAAACACC. Combining the CDR3 with reference TRBV7-8 and TRBJ1-3 gives the whole variable domain GAGVSQSPRYKVAKRGQDVALRCDPISGHVSLFWYQQALGQGPEFLTYFQNEAQLDKSGLPSDRFFAERPEGSVSTLKIQRTQQEDSAVYLCASSTGGGLRGNTIYFGEGSWLTVV.

Details on this clone: Read sequence stops 3 residues before the CDR3 end, and the germline J gene provides the missing end. V and J are TRBV7-9 and TRBJ2-7; unclear D gene. In germline, CDR1 is SEHNR, CDR2 FQNEAQ (reference sequence). The ends were cut back, 1 base at V and 2 bases at J, with 9 bases in the middle. The CDR3 consists of 14 residues. CDR3 DNA, as far as it was read: TGTGCCAGCAGCTTAGATGGCGGAGCCTACGAG. The encoded protein is CASSLDGGAYE. The full CDR3 sequence reads CASSLDGGAYEQYF.

With respect to this clone: The read ends 3 residues before the CDR3 terminus; that terminus is restored from the germline J gene. The rearrangement uses TRBV7-9 and TRBJ2-7; 7 nucleotides match TRBD1. The CDR3 consists of 15 residues. V was pared by 4 bases and J by 2 bases, with 8 bases of the junction left unmatched. Germline loops: CDR1 SEHNR, CDR2 FQNEAQ (reference sequence). The part of the CDR3 DNA that was read is TGTGCCAGCAGCTCGATAGGGGGCGAAGCCTACGAG. Translation gives CASSSIGGEAYE. The whole CDR3 sequence reads CASSSIGGEAYEQYF.

Partial CDR3 DNA: TGCAGTGCTTCGAGACACCGCTCGAACACCGGGGAG. Protein product: CSASRHRSNTGE. The entire CDR3 protein reads CSASRHRSNTGELFF. The rearrangement uses TRBV20-1 and TRBJ2-2; D remains unclear. The CDR3 end is not reached by the read, which stops 3 residues before it; the germline J gene fills it in. Trimming left V 5 bases short and J 0 bases short, with 13 bases between. The CDR3 length is 15 residues. Germline values: CDR1 DFQATT, CDR2 SNEGSKA (reference sequence).

CDR3 region: CASSHRDSNQPQHF. The part of the CDR3 DNA that was read is TGTGCCAGCAGCCACAGGGATAGCAATCAGCCC. V usage is TRBV7-9 and J usage is TRBJ1-5; the D gene is possibly TRBD1 (6 bases). The read comes to an end 3 residues before the CDR3 does, leaving the germline J gene to fill in the end. Trimming left V 5 bases short and J 0 bases short, with 8 bases between. Germline V gene data show CDR1 as SEHNR and CDR2 as FQNEAQ (reference sequence). CDR3 length equals 14 residues.

Turning to this clone: A junction end diverges from the germline sequence, so it may reflect a read error. The observed sequence ends 3 residues before the CDR3 terminus, with the missing tail filled in from the germline J gene. This chain links TRBV7-2 with TRBJ2-5, with 7 bases matching TRBD2. There are 15 residues in the CDR3. CDR1 and CDR2 (germline): SGHTA, FQGNSA. CDR3 bases read: TGTGCCAGCAGCCTAGCCGGTCTAGCGGAAGAGACC. This codes for CASSLAGLAEET. The CDR3 as a whole reads CASSLAGLAEETQYF.

A remark on this clone: The CDR3 goes on 3 residues after the read ends, and that part is filled in from the germline J gene. The gene calls are TRBV7-9 and TRBJ1-3; 8 bases are shared with TRBD1. With 10 bases clipped from V and 3 bases from J, the junction kept 8 bases outside the gene matches. CDR3 length equals 14 residues. CDR1 is SEHNR, CDR2 FQNEAQ, per germline (reference sequence). This CDR3 reads CAIGTGPSGNTIYF. Incomplete CDR3 DNA: TGTGCCATCGGGACAGGCCCTAGTGGAAACACC. Drawing the rest from reference TRBV7-9 and TRBJ1-3, the complete variable domain is DTGVSQNPRHKITKRGQNVTFRCDPISEHNRLYWYRQTLGQGPEFLTYFQNEAQLEKSRLLSDRFSAERPKGSFSTLEIQRTEQGDSAMYLCAIGTGPSGNTIYFGEGSWLTVV.

As for this clone: From the germline J gene comes the end of the CDR3, since the read stops 3 residues before it. V is TRBV6-2 or TRBV6-3 and J is TRBJ2-3; 8 nucleotides line up with TRBD2. This CDR3 region has 13 residues. V trimming: 6 bases; J trimming: 2 bases; junction bases outside the gene matches: 1. Germline V lookup: CDR1 MNHEY, CDR2 SVGEGT. The sequenced CDR3 bases are TGTGCCAGCAGGGGACTAGACACAGATACG. This gives the protein CASRGLDTDT. The whole CDR3 sequence is CASRGLDTDTQYF.

A remark on this clone: The DNA ends 3 residues before the CDR3 does, and the rest of the CDR3 is filled in from the germline J gene. The V call is TRBV10-3, the J call TRBJ1-5; D is possibly TRBD1 (5 bases). With 5 bases removed from V and 5 bases from J, the gap between germline ends came to 10 bases. Germline V gives CDR1 ENHRY, CDR2 SYGVKD. The CDR3 length is 13 residues. The sequenced CDR3 bases are TGTGCCATCAGTTCAGGGACTGATCAGCCC. It codes for CAISSGTDQP. The whole CDR3 sequence is CAISSGTDQPQHF.

On this clone: The read ends 3 residues early relative to the CDR3; the germline J gene fills the gap. The V call is TRBV7-9, the J call TRBJ2-5, with TRBD2 identical over 7 bases. The CDR3 loop spans 15 amino acids. Germline values: CDR1 SEHNR, CDR2 FQNEAQ (reference sequence). V gave up 4 bases and J gave up 3 bases; unmatched junction bases: 8. CDR3 loop: CASSSILANKETQYF. The CDR3 bases that were read are TGTGCCAGCAGCTCAATACTAGCGAACAAAGAGACC.

Worth noting for this clone: The read gets to within 3 residues of the CDR3 end, and the germline J gene fills in the rest. This sequence joins TRBV7-2 and TRBJ2-3, with D unresolved. CDR3 size: 14 residues. CDR1 and CDR2 from the germline V gene are SGHTA and FQGNSA. V was trimmed by 1 base and J by 0 bases, leaving 5 bases between them. The CDR3 region is CASSLVSSTDTQYF. The CDR3 bases that were read are TGTGCCAGCAGCTTAGTGTCTAGCACAGATACG. The whole variable domain, remainder taken from reference TRBV7-2 and TRBJ2-3, is GAGVSQSPSNKVTEKGKDVELRCDPISGHTALYWYRQSLGQGLEFLIYFQGNSAPDKSGLPSDRFSAERTGGSVSTLTIQRTQQEDSAVYLCASSLVSSTDTQYFGPGTRLTVL.

In the case of this clone: The CDR3 end falls 3 residues outside the read, so it is completed with the germline J gene. This rearrangement joins TRBV19 to TRBJ2-3; TRBD2 matches 11 bases. The germline CDR1 and CDR2 sequences are LNHDA and SQIVND (reference sequence). The CDR3 is 17 residues long. Trimming took 3 bases from V and 6 from J; bases not matched to a gene: 11. CDR3 DNA (partial): TGTGCCAGTAGTATTCCACGTGGACTAGCGGGTGGTGATACG. Protein: CASSIPRGLAGGDT. The complete CDR3 reads CASSIPRGLAGGDTQYF.

The DNA read from the CDR3 is TGTGCCAGTAGTATGCGGGGGAAGGGACAGCCC. It translates to CASSMRGKGQP. The complete CDR3 sequence is CASSMRGKGQPQHF. The chain joins TRBV19 to TRBJ1-5; the D gene is possibly TRBD1 (5 bases). The read ends 3 residues shy of where the CDR3 ends; the end is completed using the germline J gene. V lost 3 bases and J 7 bases, leaving 13 bases between the germline ends. In germline, CDR1 is LNHDA, CDR2 SQIVND (reference sequence). The CDR3 covers 14 residues.

To note about this clone: From the germline J gene comes the end of the CDR3, since the read stops 3 residues before it. The genes are TRBV10-3 and TRBJ2-1, with TRBD2 identical over 8 bases. The CDR3 runs 15 residues. The ends lost 0 bases at V and 7 bases at J; junction bases unmatched: 5. Germline loops: CDR1 ENHRY, CDR2 SYGVKD. CDR3 DNA (partial): TGTGCCATCAGTGAGTCGAGTAGCGGGAAAAATGAG. Its protein is CAISESSSGKNE. The full CDR3 protein is CAISESSSGKNEQFF.

Comments on this clone: The CDR3 end is not reached by the read, which stops 3 residues before it; the germline J gene fills it in. The gene calls are TRBV7-2 and TRBJ1-1, with 8 bases matching TRBD1. The germline V gene encodes CDR1 SGHTA and CDR2 FQGNSA. The CDR3 contains 12 residues. The CDR3 region is CASSVRGREAFF. The sequenced CDR3 bases are TGTGCCAGCAGCGTCAGGGGGCGCGAG.

Points on this clone: Sequencing ends 3 residues short of the CDR3 end; the germline J gene provides the rest. The rearrangement joins TRBV19 to TRBJ1-5; maybe TRBD1 (5 bases). The CDR3 loop spans 14 amino acids. Germline CDR1 reads LNHDA; CDR2 reads SQIVND (reference sequence). V was cut by 7 bases and J by 7 bases, with 17 bases left in between. The part of the CDR3 DNA that was read is TGTGCCAGTACTTATGAGGGGCGTTGGCAGCCC. Amino acids: CASTYEGRWQP. The whole CDR3 reads CASTYEGRWQPQHF.

With regard to this clone: The DNA ends 3 residues before the CDR3 does, and the rest of the CDR3 is filled in from the germline J gene. The V call is TRBV20-1, the J call TRBJ1-2; D possibly corresponds to TRBD1 (5 bases). Per germline, CDR1 DFQATT and CDR2 SNEGSKA (reference sequence). The CDR3 totals 15 residues. V shed 5 bases and J shed 4 bases, with 20 bases lying between them. The CDR3 region is CSAFQTGLAVYGYTF. The covered CDR3 bases are TGCAGTGCTTTCCAGACGGGACTAGCTGTCTATGGC.

Points on this clone: Sequencing ends 3 residues short of the CDR3 end; the germline J gene provides the rest. The chain links TRBV2 to TRBJ2-3; 7 bases line up with TRBD2. The V gene's germline CDR1 is SNHLY and CDR2 FYNNEI. The CDR3 consists of 14 residues. J gave up 8 bases and V 7 bases, and 12 bases lay outside the gene matches. The CDR3 loop is CASIAAGQSGTQYF. CDR3 bases read: TGTGCCAGCATCGCAGCGGGGCAATCGGGTACG.

The sequenced CDR3 bases are TGTGCCAGTAGTATATGGGGTGGCAGGGCGAACACTGAA. Encoded protein: CASSIWGGRANTE. The entire CDR3 is CASSIWGGRANTEAFF. The gene calls are TRBV19 and TRBJ1-1; the D gene is possibly TRBD1 (5 bases). The read is 3 residues too short to cover the CDR3 end, so that end is filled in from the germline J gene. The CDR3 is 16 amino acids. CDR1 LNHDA and CDR2 SQIVND come from the germline V gene (reference sequence). V shed 2 bases and J shed 1 base, with 14 bases lying between them.

Concerning this clone: The CDR3 is cut off 3 residues early in the read; its end comes from the germline J gene. V usage is TRBV14 and J usage is TRBJ2-7; a possible D gene is TRBD2 (5 bases). V was trimmed by 2 bases and J by 6 bases, leaving 14 bases between them. CDR1 is SGHDN, CDR2 FVKESK, per germline. The CDR3 spans 14 residues. The sequenced CDR3 bases are TGTGCCAGCAGCCAAAGACCCGGGGTTACCGAG. This encodes CASSQRPGVTE. The complete CDR3 protein is CASSQRPGVTEQYF.

Regarding this clone: The read falls 3 residues short of the CDR3 end, and the missing part is taken from the germline J gene. The chain recombines TRBV7-9 with TRBJ2-7, with 8 bases identical to TRBD2. This CDR3 contains 12 residues. In germline, CDR1 is SEHNR, CDR2 FQNEAQ (reference sequence). Unmatched junction bases numbered 1, after V lost 5 bases and J lost 4 bases. The CDR3 region is CASSRGGYEQYF. CDR3 bases read: TGTGCCAGCAGCCGGGGGGGATACGAG.

Remarks on this clone: Read coverage stops 3 residues before the CDR3 terminus; the germline J gene supplies the remainder. The V gene is TRBV2, the J gene TRBJ2-5; tentative D call: TRBD1 (6 bases). Germline V CDR1 and CDR2: SNHLY, FYNNEI. The CDR3 loop spans 16 amino acids. Trimming removed 6 bases from V and 2 bases from J, with 19 bases in between. The chain's CDR3 is CASRVDRLRGQETQYF. The sequenced part of the CDR3 DNA is TGTGCCAGCAGAGTTGACAGGCTTCGTGGTCAAGAGACC.

In regard to this clone: The read ends 3 residues early relative to the CDR3; the germline J gene fills the gap. The chain couples TRBV5-1 to TRBJ1-2, with TRBD1 matching 7 bases. Germline lookup yields CDR1 SGHRS and CDR2 YFSETQ. The CDR3 consists of 14 residues. The sequenced part of the CDR3 DNA is TGCGCCAGCAGCTTACAGGGGAGCACTGGCGGC. The encoded protein is CASSLQGSTGG. The whole CDR3 protein reads CASSLQGSTGGYTF.

Turning to this clone: The read ends 3 residues before the CDR3 terminus; that terminus is restored from the germline J gene. This chain uses TRBV2 with TRBJ2-3; D is undetermined. CDR1 and CDR2 from the germline V gene are SNHLY and FYNNEI. This CDR3 contains 15 residues. Trimming took 5 bases from V and 0 from J, leaving 12 bases between them. The CDR3 DNA, read in part, is TGTGCCAGCAGTCGTAGAGCTACTAGCACAGATACG. Its protein is CASSRRATSTDT. The entire CDR3 protein is CASSRRATSTDTQYF.

On this clone: Read data end 3 residues before the CDR3 end; the end is taken from the germline J gene. The chain joins TRBV7-2 to TRBJ2-7; 8 bases are shared with TRBD1. CDR3 length: 14 residues. J gave up 4 bases and V 5 bases, and 7 bases lay outside the gene matches. The germline V gene encodes CDR1 SGHTA and CDR2 FQGNSA. The CDR3 bases that were read are TGTGCCAGCAGCGCTACACAGGGGGGATACGAG. Protein: CASSATQGGYE. In full, the CDR3 is CASSATQGGYEQYF.

Remarks on this clone: The read comes to an end 3 residues before the CDR3 does, leaving the germline J gene to fill in the end. V usage is TRBV6-2 or TRBV6-3 and J usage is TRBJ1-5; D perhaps matches TRBD1 (5 bases). The CDR3 is made up of 14 amino acids. The germline gives CDR1 MNHEY, CDR2 SVGEGT. V was trimmed by 7 bases and J by 3 bases, leaving 13 bases between them. The CDR3 DNA, read in part, is TGTGCCAGCAAATCCGACAGAATCAATCAGCCC. It encodes CASKSDRINQP. The entire CDR3 protein is CASKSDRINQPQHF.

Remarks on this clone: The CDR3 end falls 3 residues outside the read, so it is completed with the germline J gene. The chain links TRBV5-6 to TRBJ2-1, with unresolved D. Germline CDR1 is SGHDT and CDR2 is YYEEEE. The V and J ends lost 2 bases and 9 bases respectively, with 12 bases between them. This CDR3 is 13 amino acids long. Here the CDR3 reads CASSFPGRGEQFF. CDR3 bases read: TGTGCCAGCAGCTTCCCGGGTCGAGGTGAG.

A word on this clone: The sequenced fragment ends 3 residues before the CDR3 boundary, so the rest is inferred from the germline J gene. The rearrangement uses TRBV2 and TRBJ1-4, with D possibly TRBD1 on 6 matching bases. Germline V CDR1 and CDR2: SNHLY, FYNNEI. Trimming took 8 bases from V and 7 from J, leaving 20 bases between them. The length of the CDR3 is 15 residues. The CDR3 reads CASADGGGGGEKLFF. The CDR3 DNA, read in part, is TGTGCCAGCGCTGATGGGGGGGGCGGCGGTGAAAAA. The full variable domain, in which reference TRBV2 and TRBJ1-4 provide the parts outside the CDR3, is EPEVTQTPSHQVTQMGQEVILRCVPISNHLYFYWYRQILGQKVEFLVSFYNNEISEKSEIFDDQFSVERPDGSNFTLKIRSTKLEDSAMYFCASADGGGGGEKLFFGSGTQLSVL.